What follows describes a single T cell receptor beta chain. Its antigen is as yet unknown. This entry comes from a study of cytotoxic CD8 clonotypes in ibrutinib-treated CLL. In the study overall: Partial responses numbered around 25 and complete responses 2; after a median around 74 months, roughly 14 stayed remitted and about 12 progressed. Study-level points and caveats: At the start, clonality exceeded age-matched healthy donors and followed circulating CD8+ T-cell counts. Clonotypes that were public were uncommon, and they contracted or stayed stable on treatment.

The planned depth of sequencing spanned 1 in 200,000 to 1 in 1 million T cells. The method was immunoSEQ multiplex PCR; TCRdb's version includes in-frame clones alone and lacks a portion of them. The data hold roughly 150,000 clones, with about 75% observed a single time. The CDR3 has 15 residues. V was trimmed by 2 bases and J by 1 base, leaving 11 bases between them. The V gene's germline CDR1 is MGHDK and CDR2 SYGVNS. The sequences come from PBMCs, collected after 24 months of ibrutinib treatment. The chain couples TRBV25-1 to TRBJ1-2; D is uncertain. The sequence was collected from a human donor with chronic lymphocytic leukemia. This chain's CDR3 is CASSEGWGYNYGYTF. The CDR3 nucleotides are TGTGCCAGCAGTGAAGGGTGGGGATATAACTATGGCTACACCTTC.